These 27 T cell receptor beta chains were all obtained from the same sample, sequenced in a study of blood T cell repertoires in COVID-19. Clones were sequenced by immunoSEQ multiplex PCR, and TCRdb holds only the in-frame ones, with some missing. The table shows more than 95,000 clones, with more than 80% occurring only once. Sequencing was carried out using peripheral blood. These receptors came from a human donor in a cohort sampled during active COVID-19.

V is TRBV27 and J is TRBJ1-4; D gene unclear. CDR3 length equals 14 residues. The V end lost 3 bases, the J end lost 8 bases, and 13 bases lay between the germline ends. Looked up from germline, CDR1 is MNHEY and CDR2 is SMNVEV (reference sequence). CDR3 loop: CASSFGRIGEKLFF. The CDR3 DNA reads TGTGCCAGCAGTTTTGGTCGCATCGGGGAAAAACTGTTTTTT.

This chain uses TRBV18 with TRBJ1-2; unclear D gene. Germline values: CDR1 KGHSH, CDR2 LQKENI. V was shortened by 0 bases and J by 0 bases, with 11 bases between the two germline ends. The CDR3 contains 16 residues. The CDR3 is CASSPPPTGTNYGYTF. CDR3 in DNA: TGTGCCAGCTCACCACCGCCGACGGGGACTAACTATGGCTACACCTTC.

The DNA of the CDR3 is TGTGCCAGCAGCAAACAAGGCAGGGGTAGCAATCAGCCCCAGCATTTT. Translation: CASSKQGRGSNQPQHF. The chain joins TRBV21-1 to TRBJ1-5; TRBD1 is the table's D call, not checked against the DNA. TRBV21-1 is labeled a pseudogene. The CDR3 is made up of 16 amino acids.

J is TRBJ2-3 and V is TRBV3-1 (or the pseudogene TRBV3-2), with 10 bases aligning to TRBD2. V gave up 3 bases and J gave up 2 bases; unmatched junction bases: 5. This CDR3 comprises 16 residues. Germline V gene lookup returns CDR1 LGHDT and CDR2 YNNKEL (reference sequence). The DNA for the CDR3 is TGTGCCAGCAGCCATACTAGCGGGGTGACCACAGATACGCAGTATTTT. Its protein product is CASSHTSGVTTDTQYF.

This chain uses TRBV6-5 with TRBJ2-2; D perhaps matches TRBD2 (6 bases). The CDR3 is 16 amino acids. In germline, CDR1 is MNHEY, CDR2 SVGAGI. V shed 0 bases and J shed 0 bases, with 8 bases lying between them. As DNA, the CDR3 is TGTGCCAGCAGTTACTCAGGCGGGGCGAACACCGGGGAGCTGTTTTTT. Protein product: CASSYSGGANTGELFF.

This clone was counted a single time. J is TRBJ1-1 and V is TRBV7-9, with D maybe TRBD1 (6 bases). Germline assignment: CDR1 SEHNR and CDR2 FQNEAQ (reference sequence). V lost 5 bases and J 0 bases, leaving 13 bases between the germline ends. The CDR3 covers 15 residues. The CDR3 spells CASSPTRTVNTEAFF. DNA of the CDR3: TGTGCCAGCAGCCCCACCCGGACAGTGAACACTGAAGCTTTCTTT. The variable domain in full, with the rest retrieved from reference TRBV7-9 and TRBJ1-1, is DTGVSQNPRHKITKRGQNVTFRCDPISEHNRLYWYRQTLGQGPEFLTYFQNEAQLEKSRLLSDRFSAERPKGSFSTLEIQRTEQGDSAMYLCASSPTRTVNTEAFFGQGTRLTVV.

V usage is TRBV7-6 and J usage is TRBJ2-2; D gene unclear. V was trimmed by 3 bases and J by 6 bases, leaving 8 bases between them. The CDR3 totals 13 residues. CDR1 SGHVS and CDR2 FNYEAQ come from the germline V gene. The DNA for the CDR3 is TGTGCCAGCAGCTTTTACAGCTCCGGGGAGCTGTTTTTT. Protein product: CASSFYSSGELFF.

V usage is TRBV5-4 and J usage is TRBJ2-7, with D possibly matching TRBD1 (5 bases). CDR3 length equals 15 residues. V shed 4 bases and J shed 5 bases, with 19 bases lying between them. Germline V gene data show CDR1 as SGHNT and CDR2 as YYREEE (reference sequence). CDR3 region: CASSLGVGAKNEQYF. The CDR3 nucleotides are TGTGCCAGCAGCCTTGGGGTTGGGGCGAAAAACGAGCAGTACTTC.

V and J are TRBV7-9 and TRBJ1-5; D is unresolved. This CDR3 is 13 amino acids long. V dropped 2 bases and J dropped 6 bases, with 8 bases sitting between them. In germline, CDR1 is SEHNR, CDR2 FQNEAQ (reference sequence). The CDR3 DNA sequence: TGTGCCAGCAGCTTAACTGAGGGTCAGCCCCAGCATTTT. This translates into CASSLTEGQPQHF.

This chain uses TRBV19 with TRBJ1-2; D is uncertain. Looked up from germline, CDR1 is LNHDA and CDR2 is SQIVND (reference sequence). V lost 5 bases, J lost 6 bases, and 13 bases lay in between. The CDR3 runs to 13 residues. For the CDR3, the DNA is TGTGCCAGTAGTCCCCTGGGAGCTGATGGCTACACCTTC. It yields the protein CASSPLGADGYTF.

The chain has TRBV7-3 and TRBJ2-5; 11 nucleotides align to TRBD2. The CDR3 length is 15 residues. CDR1 is SGHTA, CDR2 FQGTGA, per germline. V shed 5 bases and J 7 bases; nucleotides not matched to a gene: 9. This chain's CDR3 is CASSPNSGGAGTQYF. CDR3 coding DNA: TGTGCCAGCAGCCCCAATAGCGGGGGGGCGGGGACCCAGTACTTC.

This chain joins TRBV20-1 and TRBJ1-2, with 9 nucleotides matching TRBD1. CDR3 length equals 14 residues. The germline V gene has CDR1 DFQATT and CDR2 SNEGSKA (reference sequence). V dropped 3 bases and J dropped 7; count of bases not matched to a gene: 9. Written as DNA, the CDR3 is TGCAGTGCTAGTGGGGACAGGGATCCGCGTGGCTACACCTTC. Amino acids: CSASGDRDPRGYTF.

The gene calls are TRBV7-2 and TRBJ1-2; D is perhaps TRBD1 (5 bases). This CDR3 contains 14 residues. Per the germline V gene, CDR1 is SGHTA and CDR2 is FQGNSA. The germline V and J ends were trimmed by 5 bases and 5 bases, with 15 bases remaining between them. CDR3 nucleotides: TGTGCCAGCAGCGCCCTAACCGGGGGTTATGGCTACACCTTC. It codes for CASSALTGGYGYTF.

This clone has more than one count but fewer than ten. V is TRBV2 and J is TRBJ2-2; D might be TRBD2 (5 bases). CDR3 length equals 15 residues. V was trimmed by 1 base and J by 4 bases, leaving 10 bases between them. Germline lookup yields CDR1 SNHLY and CDR2 FYNNEI. CDR3 nucleotide sequence: TGTGCCAGCAGTGAAGTAAATCGGGGCACCGGGGAGCTGTTTTTT. Its translation: CASSEVNRGTGELFF. The complete variable domain, with remaining parts taken from reference TRBV2 and TRBJ2-2, reads EPEVTQTPSHQVTQMGQEVILRCVPISNHLYFYWYRQILGQKVEFLVSFYNNEISEKSEIFDDQFSVERPDGSNFTLKIRSTKLEDSAMYFCASSEVNRGTGELFFGEGSRLTVL.

Points on this clone: The sample carries other DNA sequences with the same CDR3. The chain combines TRBV2 with TRBJ1-6; TRBD1 agrees at 7 bases. Germline V lookup: CDR1 SNHLY, CDR2 FYNNEI. This CDR3 comprises 14 residues. V trimming: 4 bases; J trimming: 7 bases; junction bases outside the gene matches: 4. CDR3 region: CASSGQGKNSPLHF. The CDR3 region has the DNA TGTGCCAGCAGTGGACAGGGAAAAAATTCACCCCTCCACTTT.

The chain carries TRBV5-6 and TRBJ2-5; D is perhaps TRBD2 (6 bases). The CDR3 contains 12 residues. The germline gives CDR1 SGHDT, CDR2 YYEEEE. Trimming cost V 4 bases and J 5 bases, with 9 bases left between them. CDR3 DNA: TGTGCCAGCAGCATTGGGAGGGAGACCCAGTACTTC. Protein sequence: CASSIGRETQYF.

The V gene is TRBV5-6, the J gene TRBJ2-7; D is possibly TRBD1 (6 bases). V lost 0 bases, J lost 0 bases, and 10 bases lay in between. This CDR3 is 15 amino acids long. Germline V gives CDR1 SGHDT, CDR2 YYEEEE. The CDR3 region is CASSLAGTPSYEQYF. The DNA of the CDR3 is TGTGCCAGCAGCTTGGCCGGGACACCCTCCTACGAGCAGTACTTC.

This chain links TRBV2 with TRBJ2-1, with TRBD2 matching 8 bases. The length of the CDR3 is 16 residues. After removal of 5 bases from V and 1 base from J, the junction contained 7 bases not matched to a gene. Germline CDR1 is SNHLY and CDR2 is FYNNEI. The CDR3 DNA reads TGTGCCAGCAGTAATGGGCGGGGGGCTTCCTACAATGAGCAGTTCTTC. Protein product: CASSNGRGASYNEQFF. Together with reference TRBV2 and TRBJ2-1, the CDR3 gives the full variable domain: EPEVTQTPSHQVTQMGQEVILRCVPISNHLYFYWYRQILGQKVEFLVSFYNNEISEKSEIFDDQFSVERPDGSNFTLKIRSTKLEDSAMYFCASSNGRGASYNEQFFGPGTRLTVL.

This chain joins TRBV30 and TRBJ2-7; tentatively, D is TRBD1 (5 bases). V shed 8 bases and J shed 0 bases, with 8 bases lying between them. CDR3 length: 11 residues. Germline CDR1 and CDR2: GTSNPN and SVGIG (reference sequence). CDR3 sequence (DNA): TGTGCCACCAGGGTCTCCTACGAGCAGTACTTC. It specifies CATRVSYEQYF.

The J gene is TRBJ2-5, the V gene TRBV19, with 8 bases aligning to TRBD1. The CDR3 totals 14 residues. Germline CDR1 reads LNHDA; CDR2 reads SQIVND (reference sequence). J was trimmed by 6 bases and V by 1 base; bases with no gene match: 4. The CDR3 loop is CASSIGQGAKTQYF. In DNA, the CDR3 is TGTGCCAGTAGTATAGGCCAGGGGGCCAAGACCCAGTACTTC.

The table lists this clone with a few counts. The chain combines TRBV2 with TRBJ1-6; D gene ambiguous. V dropped 6 bases and J dropped 8 bases, with 14 bases sitting between them. CDR3 length: 14 amino acids. Germline CDR1 is SNHLY and CDR2 is FYNNEI. CDR3 sequence reads: CASRIVQVDSPLHF. As DNA, the CDR3 is TGTGCCAGCAGGATAGTCCAGGTGGATTCACCCCTCCACTTT.

CDR3 sequence: CASSPGGPMSTDTQYF. CDR3 in DNA: TGTGCCAGCAGCCCGGGGGGGCCTATGAGCACAGATACGCAGTATTTT. This rearrangement joins TRBV7-9 to TRBJ2-3; 8 nucleotides line up with TRBD2. Per germline, CDR1 SEHNR and CDR2 FQNEAQ (reference sequence). The CDR3 covers 16 residues. V lost 5 bases, J lost 0 bases, and 7 bases stayed unmatched.

This clone was detected once. The rearrangement uses TRBV7-6 and TRBJ2-2; unclear D gene. The CDR3 sequence is 19 residues long. V gave up 5 bases and J gave up 7 bases, with 29 bases separating them. Germline loops: CDR1 SGHVS, CDR2 FNYEAQ. The CDR3 DNA reads TGTGCCAGCAGCCCCTACCGAAACCGACTCAAACCCCCGATCGGGGAGCTGTTTTTT. This gives the protein CASSPYRNRLKPPIGELFF.

The CDR3 protein is CASQSTNQETQYF. DNA for the CDR3: TGTGCCAGCCAATCGACTAACCAAGAGACCCAGTACTTC. This rearrangement joins TRBV2 to TRBJ2-5; tentative D call: TRBD2 (5 bases). This CDR3 contains 13 residues. V shed 8 bases and J shed 0 bases, with 10 bases lying between them. Germline V CDR1 and CDR2: SNHLY, FYNNEI.

V usage is TRBV9 and J usage is TRBJ1-2; TRBD1 matches at 9 bases. There are 14 residues in the CDR3. Germline values: CDR1 SGDLS, CDR2 YYNGEE. Germline trimming cut 4 bases from V and 7 bases from J; bases unmatched to any gene: 8. Written as DNA, the CDR3 is TGTGCCAGCAGCAAAAACAGGGGGCAGGCTGGCTACACCTTC. Its translation is CASSKNRGQAGYTF. Looking up the rest from reference TRBV9 and TRBJ1-2 gives the full variable domain: DSGVTQTPKHLITATGQRVTLRCSPRSGDLSVYWYQQSLDQGLQFLIQYYNGEERAKGNILERFSAQQFPDLHSELNLSSLELGDSALYFCASSKNRGQAGYTFGSGTRLTVV.

This sequence joins TRBV5-1 and TRBJ1-1; 12 bases are a match to TRBD1. V lost 0 bases and J lost 8; bases outside the gene matches: 5. The germline V gene encodes CDR1 SGHRS and CDR2 YFSETQ. CDR3 size: 15 residues. CDR3 loop: CASSLEGQGASEAFF. CDR3 DNA: TGCGCCAGCAGCTTGGAGGGACAGGGGGCTTCGGAAGCTTTCTTT. The full variable domain, its missing parts supplied by reference TRBV5-1 and TRBJ1-1, is KAGVTQTPRYLIKTRGQQVTLSCSPISGHRSVSWYQQTPGQGLQFLFEYFSETQRNKGNFPGRFSGRQFSNSRSEMNVSTLELGDSALYLCASSLEGQGASEAFFGQGTRLTVV.

The chain is built from TRBV4-1 and TRBJ2-7; D ambiguous. Trimming removed 1 base at V and 6 bases at J, with 22 bases between. The CDR3 runs to 17 residues. CDR1 is MGHRA, CDR2 YSYEKL, per germline. The CDR3: CASSQVIPLRLALEQYF. Here the CDR3 DNA reads TGCGCCAGCAGCCAAGTGATACCCCTAAGGTTAGCTCTCGAGCAGTACTTC.